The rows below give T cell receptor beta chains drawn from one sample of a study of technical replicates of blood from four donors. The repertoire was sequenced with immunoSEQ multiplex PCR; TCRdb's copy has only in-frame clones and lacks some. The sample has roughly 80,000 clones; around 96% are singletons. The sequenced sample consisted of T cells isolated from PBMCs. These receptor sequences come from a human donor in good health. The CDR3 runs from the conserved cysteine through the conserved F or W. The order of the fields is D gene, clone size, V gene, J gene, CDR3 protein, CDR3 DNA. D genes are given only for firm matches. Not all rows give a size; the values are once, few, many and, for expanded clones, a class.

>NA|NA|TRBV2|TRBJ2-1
CASRPLVSEQFF
TGTGCCAGCCGCCCGTTGGTGAGTGAGCAGTTCTTC
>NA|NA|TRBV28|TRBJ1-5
CASSPRRLIQTSNQPQHF
TGTGCCAGCAGTCCCCGACGACTAATACAAACTAGCAATCAGCCCCAGCATTTT
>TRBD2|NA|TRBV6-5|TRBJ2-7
CASRTGGAFYEQYF
TGTGCCAGCAGAACGGGGGGGGCCTTCTACGAGCAGTACTTC
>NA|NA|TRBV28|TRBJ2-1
CASRGRGYGYNEQFF
TGTGCCAGCAGGGGCCGGGGATATGGCTACAATGAGCAGTTCTTC
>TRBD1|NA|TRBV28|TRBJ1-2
CAGQANYGYTF
TGTGCGGGACAGGCCAACTATGGCTACACCTTC
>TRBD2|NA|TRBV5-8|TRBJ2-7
CASSLVGLAGYEQYF
TGTGCCAGCAGCTTGGTAGGGCTAGCGGGGTACGAGCAGTACTTC
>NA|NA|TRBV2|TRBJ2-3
CASSPWSSTDTQYF
TGTGCCAGTAGCCCCTGGTCGAGCACAGATACGCAGTATTTT
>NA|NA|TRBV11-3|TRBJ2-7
CASSLVPHINSYEQYF
TGTGCCAGCAGCTTAGTCCCCCACATTAACTCCTACGAGCAGTACTTC
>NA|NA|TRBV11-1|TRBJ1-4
CASSANREEKLFF
TGTGCCAGCAGCGCCAACCGAGAAGAAAAACTGTTTTTT
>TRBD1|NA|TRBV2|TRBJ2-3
CASSLVAGGDTQYF
TGTGCCAGCAGTTTGGTCGCAGGGGGAGATACGCAGTATTTT
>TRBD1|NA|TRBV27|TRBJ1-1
CASSSTVLTLPSKGTGYRNTEAFF
TGTGCCAGCAGTTCGACAGTTCTGACCCTTCCATCCAAGGGGACAGGGTATAGGAACACTGAAGCTTTCTTT
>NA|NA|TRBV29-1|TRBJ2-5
CSVHLRETQYF
TGCAGCGTTCACTTGCGAGAGACCCAGTACTTC
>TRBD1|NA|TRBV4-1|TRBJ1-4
CASSLHTGGSEKLFF
TGCGCCAGCAGCCTCCACACAGGGGGCTCTGAAAAACTGTTTTTT
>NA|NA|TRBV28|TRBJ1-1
CASIGHGQANTEAFF
TGTGCCAGCATCGGCCATGGCCAGGCGAACACTGAAGCTTTCTTT
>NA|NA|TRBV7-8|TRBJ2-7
CASSFRLVPEPWEQYF
TGTGCCAGCAGCTTCCGGCTAGTTCCCGAACCGTGGGAGCAGTACTTC
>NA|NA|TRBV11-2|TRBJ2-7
CASSLVIYEQYF
TGTGCCAGCAGCTTAGTTATATACGAGCAGTACTTC
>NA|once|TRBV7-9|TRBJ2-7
CASSSYEWEQYF
TGTGCCAGCAGCTCTTACGAGTGGGAGCAGTACTTC
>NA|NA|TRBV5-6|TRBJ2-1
CASSFGGSSYNEQFF
TGTGCCAGCAGCTTTGGGGGGAGCTCCTACAATGAGCAGTTCTTC
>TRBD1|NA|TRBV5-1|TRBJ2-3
CASSVRGLTGETSKGTDTQYF
TGCGCCAGCAGCGTCCGTGGACTGACAGGGGAAACTTCTAAAGGCACAGATACGCAGTATTTT
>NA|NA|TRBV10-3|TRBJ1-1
CAIRAGDTEAFF
TGTGCCATCAGGGCGGGGGACACTGAAGCTTTCTTT
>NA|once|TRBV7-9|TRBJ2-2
CASSFFSGSGELFF
TGTGCCAGCAGCTTCTTTAGCGGTTCCGGGGAGCTGTTTTTT
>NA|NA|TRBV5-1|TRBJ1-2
CASSLGTAANYGYTF
TGCGCCAGCAGCTTGGGGACAGCAGCTAACTATGGCTACACCTTC
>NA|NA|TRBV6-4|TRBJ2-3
CASSGSESTDTQYF
TGTGCCAGCAGCGGGAGCGAGAGCACAGATACGCAGTATTTT
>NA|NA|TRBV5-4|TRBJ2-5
CASSGWALGGETQYF
TGTGCCAGCAGCGGTTGGGCGCTGGGAGGAGAGACCCAGTACTTC
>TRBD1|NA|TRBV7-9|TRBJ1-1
CASSRRMGAGGWTTEAFF
TGTGCCAGCAGCCGCAGGATGGGAGCAGGGGGCTGGACCACTGAAGCTTTCTTT
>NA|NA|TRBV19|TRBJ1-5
CASSMATGRVSNQPQHF
TGTGCCAGTAGTATGGCCACAGGGAGAGTTAGCAATCAGCCCCAGCATTTT
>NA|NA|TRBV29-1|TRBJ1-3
CSVVFSGNTIYF
TGCAGCGTCGTGTTCTCTGGAAACACCATATATTTT
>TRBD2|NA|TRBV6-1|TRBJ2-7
CASRSSGGAGEQYF
TGTGCCAGCAGATCCAGCGGGGGGGCTGGGGAGCAGTACTTC
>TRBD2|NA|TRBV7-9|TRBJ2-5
CASSPGLVGRETQYF
TGTGCCAGCAGCCCGGGACTAGTGGGTAGAGAGACCCAGTACTTC
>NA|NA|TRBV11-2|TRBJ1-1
CASSSQGSDTEAFF
TGTGCCAGCAGCTCACAGGGAAGTGACACTGAAGCTTTCTTT
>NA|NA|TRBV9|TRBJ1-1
CASSVTPVSPAEAFF
TGTGCCAGCAGCGTAACCCCGGTTTCTCCCGCTGAAGCTTTCTTT
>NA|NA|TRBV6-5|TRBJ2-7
CASSQVADSYEQYF
TGTGCCAGCAGTCAAGTAGCGGATTCCTACGAGCAGTACTTC
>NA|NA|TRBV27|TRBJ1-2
CASSLGPGTGINYGYTF
TGTGCCAGCAGTTTGGGACCGGGAACAGGGATTAACTATGGCTACACCTTC
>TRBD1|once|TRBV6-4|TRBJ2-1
CATATGNTPYNEQFF
TGTGCCACCGCGACAGGGAATACGCCCTACAATGAGCAGTTCTTC
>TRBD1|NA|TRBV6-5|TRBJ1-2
CASRISGGEYGYTF
TGTGCCAGCAGGATTTCAGGGGGCGAATATGGCTACACCTTC
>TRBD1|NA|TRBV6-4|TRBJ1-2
CASRPTGTNYGYTF
TGTGCCAGCAGACCGACAGGGACTAACTATGGCTACACCTTC
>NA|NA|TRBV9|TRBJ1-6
CASSVSGGVESPLHF
TGTGCCAGCAGCGTTAGCGGCGGGGTCGAATCACCCCTCCACTTT
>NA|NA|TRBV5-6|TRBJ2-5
CASSLLWGRETQYF
TGTGCCAGCAGCTTGCTCTGGGGGCGAGAGACCCAGTACTTC
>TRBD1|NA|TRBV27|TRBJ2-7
CASSSRDRGYEQYF
TGTGCCAGCAGTAGCCGGGACAGGGGTTACGAGCAGTACTTC
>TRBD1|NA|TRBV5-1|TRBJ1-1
CASSHPGQGPLPSNTEAFF
TGCGCCAGCAGCCACCCGGGACAGGGGCCCCTTCCGTCGAACACTGAAGCTTTCTTT